A selection of T cell receptor beta chains follows, all from one sample in a study of blood T cells in healthy people across ages. TCRdb used MiXCR to reprocess the 5' RACE reads, holding one entry per CDR3 protein. This sample has more than 900,000 distinct CDR3 sequences, with around 27% found just once. This same sample was also part of a study on T cells of mothers and their children.

The sample was blood. These receptors came from a girl aged 2 to 10 in good health. Both conserved end residues are part of each CDR3. D genes are given only for firm matches. Rows give clone size only sometimes, using once, few, many, or a class for an expanded clone.

>TRBV29-1|few|TRBD2|TRBJ2-7
TGCAGCGTTCGGGGGGAGGGCTACGAGCAGTACTTC
CSVRGEGYEQYF
>TRBV4-2|NA|NA|TRBJ1-3
TGTGCCAGCAGCCAGTTAGGGGGAAACACCATATATTTT
CASSQLGGNTIYF
>TRBV29-1|NA|NA|TRBJ2-7
TGCAGCGCCCTAACTAGTCCCCTCGAGCAGTACTTC
CSALTSPLEQYF
>TRBV11-2|NA|NA|TRBJ2-1
TGTGCCAGCAGCTTCTGGGGGAACAATGAGCAGTTCTTC
CASSFWGNNEQFF
>TRBV7-2|few|NA|TRBJ2-1
TGTGCCAGCAGCTTACAGGGGGACTTAAACAACGAGCAGTTCTTC
CASSLQGDLNNEQFF
>TRBV5-1|many|NA|TRBJ1-1
TGTGCCAGCAGCTTAGAGGGCGCTGAAGCTTTCTTT
CASSLEGAEAFF
>TRBV6-5|NA|NA|TRBJ1-4
TGTGCCAGCAGTTACGAGCTTGGTAATGAAAAACTGTTTTTT
CASSYELGNEKLFF
>TRBV5-1|NA|TRBD1|TRBJ1-2
TGCGCCAGCAGCCTGGGACAGTTCCTCCCGGAGGGCTACACCTTC
CASSLGQFLPEGYTF
>TRBV20-1|few|NA|TRBJ2-7
TGCAGTGCCTACAGACTTTCGTTGGGGGACGAGCAGTACTTC
CSAYRLSLGDEQYF
>TRBV7-9|NA|TRBD1|TRBJ2-7
TGTGCCAGCAGCCCCGCCGGGACAGATGAGAGCGAGCAGTACTTC
CASSPAGTDESEQYF
>TRBV28|NA|TRBD2|TRBJ2-5
TGTGCCAGCAGTTTATATTCCGGACTAGCTATCAAAGAGACCCAGTACTTC
CASSLYSGLAIKETQYF
>TRBV9|many|NA|TRBJ2-2
TGTGCCAGCAGTGTGGGCACCGGGGAGCTGTTTTTT
CASSVGTGELFF
>TRBV20-1|NA|NA|TRBJ2-5
TGCAGTGCTAGAGATTCCGGGACATCCCAAGAGACCCAGTACTTC
CSARDSGTSQETQYF
>TRBV9|NA|TRBD2|TRBJ2-5
TGTGCCAGCAGTGCCCCGGGACTAGGGCTTTACTTC
CASSAPGLGLYF
>TRBV29-1|NA|NA|TRBJ1-2
TGCAGCGTTGACGTTATGGGGGAGGTGGCTAACTATGGCTACACCTTC
CSVDVMGEVANYGYTF
>TRBV7-9|NA|TRBD2|TRBJ2-3
TGTGCCAGCAGCTTTAATCCCCGACTAGCGGGGGGAACAGATACGCAGTATTTT
CASSFNPRLAGGTDTQYF
>TRBV10-3|NA|NA|TRBJ2-1
TGTGCCATCATACTCGACAGGAATTTCGATGAGCAGTTCTTC
CAIILDRNFDEQFF
>TRBV6-1|few|TRBD2|TRBJ2-1
TGTGCCAGCAGGTTTGGGCGGACTAGCGGTAAATACAATGAGCAGTTCTTC
CASRFGRTSGKYNEQFF
>TRBV28|NA|TRBD2|TRBJ2-7
TGTGCCAGCAGTCCTCTAGCGGTGAGCTCCTACGAGCAGTACTTC
CASSPLAVSSYEQYF
>TRBV20-1|NA|TRBD1|TRBJ2-1
TGCAGTGCTCTTCGGACCGGGACAGGGGAACGTTCTGTATACAATGAGCAGTTCTTC
CSALRTGTGERSVYNEQFF
>TRBV27|few|NA|TRBJ2-7
TGTGCCAGCAGTTTTCTCGCGGGACAAACCTACGAGCAGTACTTC
CASSFLAGQTYEQYF
>TRBV28|NA|NA|TRBJ2-7
TGTGCCAGCACCGAGCAGATGGGCCACGAGCAGTACTTC
CASTEQMGHEQYF
>TRBV20-1|few|NA|TRBJ2-4
TGCAGTGCCCAGAGGCTTGGAGGGGGGCATCTAGACATTCAGTACTTC
CSAQRLGGGHLDIQYF
>TRBV27|few|NA|TRBJ2-5
TGTGCCAGCAGTTTATCGACGGTAACGGAGACCCAGTACTTC
CASSLSTVTETQYF
>TRBV5-1|many|TRBD2|TRBJ2-5
TGCGCCAGCAGCTTAGGAATAGCGGGGCAAGAGACCCAGTACTTC
CASSLGIAGQETQYF
>TRBV27|many|NA|TRBJ1-5
TGTGCCAGCAGTTTCGGTGGTGGGGATCAGCCCCAGCATTTT
CASSFGGGDQPQHF
>TRBV12-3/TRBV12-4|NA|NA|TRBJ1-1
TGTGCCAGCAGTCTGAGATCGGAGGAGGCTTTCTTT
CASSLRSEEAFF
>TRBV3-1|NA|NA|TRBJ2-5
TGTGCCAGCAGCCAAGGAGGGGAGCTCGGGGAGACCCAGTACTTC
CASSQGGELGETQYF
>TRBV9|NA|TRBD1|TRBJ2-1
TGTGCCAGCAGCGTATTGGGACAGGGGAACAATGAGCAGTTCTTC
CASSVLGQGNNEQFF
>TRBV28|few|NA|TRBJ2-5
TGTGCCAGCAGCCTCCCTGGAGAGAAGCAGTACTTC
CASSLPGEKQYF
>TRBV28|once|NA|TRBJ1-5
TGTGCCAGCCAAGATTCGACAGTCCCGAACGCTTCCCCCCAGCATTTT
CASQDSTVPNASPQHF
>TRBV4-1|few|NA|TRBJ1-5
TGCGCCAGCAGCCATTTGTGGGGGGCAGATCAGCCCCAGCATTTT
CASSHLWGADQPQHF
>TRBV6-5|few|NA|TRBJ2-7
TGTGCCAGCAGTTACTCTCGTGGTAACGGGTACGAGCAGTACTTC
CASSYSRGNGYEQYF
>TRBV7-2|NA|NA|TRBJ2-7
TGTGCCAGCAGCCACCCGGGACCTGCCTACGAGCAGTACTTC
CASSHPGPAYEQYF
>TRBV27|NA|NA|TRBJ2-4
TGTGCCAGCAGCGAATGGGGGGTGGCGGCCAAAAACATTCAGTACTTC
CASSEWGVAAKNIQYF